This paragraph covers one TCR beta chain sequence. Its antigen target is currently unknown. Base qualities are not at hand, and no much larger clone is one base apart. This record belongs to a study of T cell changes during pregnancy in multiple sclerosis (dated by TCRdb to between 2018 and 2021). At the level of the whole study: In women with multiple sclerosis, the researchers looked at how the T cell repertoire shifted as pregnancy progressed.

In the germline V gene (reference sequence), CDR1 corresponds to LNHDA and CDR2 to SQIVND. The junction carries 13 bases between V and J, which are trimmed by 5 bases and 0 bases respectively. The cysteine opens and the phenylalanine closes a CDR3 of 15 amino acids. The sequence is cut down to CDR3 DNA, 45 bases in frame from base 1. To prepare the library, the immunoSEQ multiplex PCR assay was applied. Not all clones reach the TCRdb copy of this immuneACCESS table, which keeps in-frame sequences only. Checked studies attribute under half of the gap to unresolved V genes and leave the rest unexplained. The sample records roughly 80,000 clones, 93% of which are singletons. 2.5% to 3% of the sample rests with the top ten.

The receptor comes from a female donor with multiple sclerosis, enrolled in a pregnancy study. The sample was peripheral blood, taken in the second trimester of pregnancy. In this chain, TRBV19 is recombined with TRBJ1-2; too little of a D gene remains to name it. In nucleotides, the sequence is TGTGCCAGTAGTTTTGGGCCGGGAGCTAACTATGGCTACACCTTC. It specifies CASSFGPGANYGYTF.